This T cell receptor beta chain is drawn from a study of siplizumab effects on memory and regulatory T cells. V gave up 0 bases and J gave up 1 base, with 11 bases separating them. Germline V CDR1 and CDR2: SGHRS, YFSETQ. This CDR3 spans 15 amino acids. A roughly 6-day coculture at 37°C was performed with the mixed lymphocyte reaction cells. TCRdb keeps only in-frame clones here, not all; method: immunoSEQ multiplex PCR. The data show 8,500 to 10,000 clones, about 41% seen once. As for this clone: Its target is unknown.

This clonotype was obtained from a human donor in good health; the cells came from an allogeneic mixed lymphocyte reaction. This chain joins TRBV5-1 and TRBJ2-7; possible D gene TRBD2, 5 bases. Sequences were obtained from CFSE-low (dividing) CD4+ T cells sorted from an allogeneic mixed lymphocyte reaction. CDR3 protein: CASSLGTPPSYEQYF. Written as DNA, the CDR3 is TGCGCCAGCAGCTTGGGGACTCCCCCATCCTACGAGCAGTACTTC.